This is a list of T cell receptor beta chains from one sample in a study of shared T cell receptors in the human thymus. The protocol was immunoSEQ multiplex PCR, while the TCRdb copy is restricted to in-frame clones and leaves out a portion. The data contain about 660,000 clones, roughly 90% of them singletons. The same sample was also studied in work on human thymus T cells.

The sequenced material came from thymocytes. All receptors derive from a boy in the first two years of life with a congenital heart defect. CDR3s include the opening cysteine and the closing phenylalanine or tryptophan. A D gene is named only where the DNA matches it firmly. Not every row has a clone size; where given, it reads once, few, many or a size class.

TRBV30	TRBJ1-4	TRBD1	NA	CAGRPGGQEKLFF	TGTGCCGGGAGGCCAGGGGGGCAGGAAAAACTGTTTTTT
TRBV5-3	TRBJ2-5	NA	NA	CARSLAGPETQYF	TGTGCCAGAAGCTTAGCGGGCCCAGAGACCCAGTACTTC
TRBV19	TRBJ1-5	NA	NA	CASSPFQGRSPESNQPQHF	TGTGCCAGTAGTCCCTTCCAGGGGAGATCACCGGAAAGCAATCAGCCCCAGCATTTT
TRBV4-2	TRBJ1-2	NA	NA	CASSPGVVPYGYTF	TGTGCCAGCAGCCCGGGGGTTGTACCTTATGGCTACACCTTC
TRBV18	TRBJ1-2	TRBD1	few	CASSPTGTGAIGYGYTF	TGTGCCAGCTCACCAACGGGGACAGGAGCAATAGGCTATGGCTACACCTTC
TRBV4-3	TRBJ1-2	NA	NA	CASSQVALWGYTF	TGCGCCAGCAGTCAAGTCGCCCTATGGGGCTACACCTTC
TRBV4-3	TRBJ2-3	TRBD2	NA	CASSQAWLAGGNRGTDTQYF	TGCGCCAGCAGCCAAGCTTGGCTAGCGGGAGGGAACAGAGGCACAGATACGCAGTATTTT
TRBV2	TRBJ1-4	NA	NA	CASSEAQGEKLFF	TGTGCCAGCAGTGAAGCGCAGGGTGAAAAACTGTTTTTT
TRBV11-2	TRBJ2-6	NA	NA	CASSNQRQGGRSGANVLTF	TGTGCCAGCAGCAACCAGCGACAGGGAGGTAGGTCTGGGGCCAACGTCCTGACTTTC
TRBV27	TRBJ1-2	TRBD1	NA	CASSLNRGTYTF	TGTGCCAGCAGTTTAAACAGGGGGACATACACCTTC
TRBV20-1	TRBJ2-1	NA	once	CSARYGEQFF	TGCAGTGCCCGGTACGGTGAGCAGTTCTTC
TRBV6-1	TRBJ1-5	NA	NA	CASRPGGYSNQPQHF	TGTGCCAGCAGGCCGGGGGGCTATAGCAATCAGCCCCAGCATTTT
TRBV15	TRBJ2-1	TRBD2	NA	CATSRDLFLAGVRYNEQFF	TGTGCCACCAGCAGAGATCTTTTCCTAGCGGGAGTTCGTTACAATGAGCAGTTCTTC
TRBV6-1	TRBJ2-7	NA	NA	CASSDYNTIYEQYF	TGTGCCAGCAGTGATTACAATACGATCTACGAGCAGTACTTC
TRBV11-2	TRBJ1-4	TRBD1	once	CASSLFGGTGREKLFF	TGTGCCAGCAGCTTATTCGGTGGGACAGGACGCGAAAAACTGTTTTTT
TRBV27	TRBJ1-4	NA	NA	CASSLNPGNEKLFF	TGTGCCAGCAGTTTAAACCCAGGGAATGAAAAACTGTTTTTT
TRBV7-8	TRBJ2-2	NA	NA	CASSLAGRANTGELFF	TGTGCCAGCAGCTTAGCAGGCAGGGCGAACACCGGGGAGCTGTTTTTT
TRBV5-4	TRBJ1-1	NA	few	CASRTGPGSLYNTEAFF	TGTGCCAGCAGGACGGGGCCCGGGAGTTTATATAACACTGAAGCTTTCTTT
TRBV5-5	TRBJ2-1	TRBD2	NA	CASSSGLAGGGDNEQFF	TGTGCCAGCAGCTCCGGACTAGCGGGAGGGGGGGACAATGAGCAGTTCTTC
TRBV11-2	TRBJ2-5	TRBD2	NA	CASSLGPLAGQETQYF	TGTGCCAGCAGCTTAGGGCCGCTAGCGGGGCAAGAGACCCAGTACTTC
TRBV9	TRBJ2-2	TRBD1	NA	CASTGPGTGGPNTGELFF	TGTGCCAGCACCGGACCCGGGACAGGGGGCCCGAACACCGGGGAGCTGTTTTTT
TRBV11-2	TRBJ2-3	TRBD2	NA	CASSTGTSGTFDTQYF	TGTGCCAGCAGCACCGGGACTAGCGGCACGTTTGATACGCAGTATTTT
TRBV7-9	TRBJ1-3	NA	NA	CASSLRVKDTIYF	TGTGCCAGCAGCTTACGGGTGAAAGACACCATATATTTT
TRBV25-1	TRBJ1-2	NA	NA	CASSDGGLGYTF	TGTGCCAGCAGTGACGGGGGGCTCGGCTACACCTTC
TRBV6-1	TRBJ2-7	TRBD2	NA	CASSDLAGGPPKWPEQYF	TGTGCCAGCAGTGACCTAGCGGGAGGGCCCCCAAAATGGCCCGAGCAGTACTTC
TRBV14	TRBJ2-3	NA	once	CASSQGRQSSTDTQYF	TGTGCCAGCAGCCAAGGCAGGCAATCTAGCACAGATACGCAGTATTTT
TRBV7-9	TRBJ2-1	TRBD2	few	CASSLGTVREARNEQFF	TGTGCCAGCAGCTTAGGAACGGTGCGGGAGGCCCGGAATGAGCAGTTCTTC
TRBV4-3	TRBJ2-1	NA	NA	CATGTSTSSYNEQFF	TGCGCCACCGGAACTAGTACAAGCTCCTACAATGAGCAGTTCTTC
TRBV30	TRBJ1-5	TRBD1	NA	CAWTAQGALGNQPQHF	TGTGCCTGGACTGCTCAGGGGGCTCTAGGCAATCAGCCCCAGCATTTT
TRBV25-1	TRBJ2-3	NA	NA	CASSGGRDSGTDTQYF	TGTGCCAGCAGTGGGGGTAGGGACTCCGGCACAGATACGCAGTATTTT
TRBV10-3	TRBJ1-1	TRBD1	NA	CAIREALGTGGTEAFF	TGTGCCATCAGAGAGGCCCTCGGGACAGGGGGCACTGAAGCTTTCTTT
TRBV19	TRBJ1-2	TRBD1	NA	CASSYRDRRSLGYGYTF	TGTGCCAGTAGTTACCGGGACAGGCGATCCTTGGGGTATGGCTACACCTTC
TRBV2	TRBJ2-5	TRBD2	NA	CASRRPGLAGVGFETQYF	TGTGCCAGCAGGCGACCGGGACTAGCGGGAGTAGGATTCGAGACCCAGTACTTC
TRBV6-1	TRBJ2-1	NA	NA	CASSDQFPGPYNEQFF	TGTGCCAGCAGTGATCAGTTTCCTGGCCCCTACAATGAGCAGTTCTTC
TRBV9	TRBJ2-5	TRBD2	NA	CASSPRPAGGEEETQYF	TGTGCCAGCAGCCCTCGCCCGGCGGGAGGGGAGGAAGAGACCCAGTACTTC
TRBV19	TRBJ2-6	NA	NA	CASSIGRASGANVLTF	TGTGCCAGTAGTATAGGCAGGGCCTCTGGGGCCAACGTCCTGACTTTC
TRBV28	TRBJ2-7	TRBD1	NA	CASRPWGQITYEQYF	TGTGCCAGCAGACCCTGGGGACAGATAACCTACGAGCAGTACTTC
TRBV19	TRBJ2-3	NA	NA	CASSNRGTDTQYF	TGTGCCAGTAGTAATAGAGGAACAGATACGCAGTATTTT
TRBV4-3	TRBJ2-2	NA	once	CASSQGRVAGGTGELFF	TGCGCCAGCAGCCAAGGGCGCGTTGCAGGAGGCACCGGGGAGCTGTTTTTT
TRBV5-4	TRBJ2-2	NA	NA	CASSFMEGNTGELFF	TGTGCCAGCAGCTTTATGGAGGGAAACACCGGGGAGCTGTTTTTT
TRBV30	TRBJ2-7	NA	once	CAWSAVEEPPYEQYF	TGTGCCTGGAGTGCCGTGGAGGAGCCCCCCTACGAGCAGTACTTC
TRBV30	TRBJ2-1	NA	NA	CAWSNRAASYNEQFF	TGTGCCTGGAGTAACAGAGCAGCATCCTACAATGAGCAGTTCTTC
TRBV28	TRBJ2-6	TRBD1	NA	CASSAQTGDLSSGANVLTF	TGTGCCAGCAGTGCCCAGACAGGGGATTTGAGCTCTGGGGCCAACGTCCTGACTTTC
TRBV4-3	TRBJ2-3	NA	NA	CASRPSGSSTDTQYF	TGCGCCAGCCGACCAAGCGGATCTAGCACAGATACGCAGTATTTT
TRBV7-9	TRBJ1-4	NA	NA	CASSLVKEKLFF	TGTGCCAGCAGCTTAGTTAAAGAGAAACTGTTTTTT
TRBV7-2	TRBJ1-2	NA	NA	CASSPQMNYGYTF	TGTGCCAGCAGCCCACAGATGAACTATGGCTACACCTTC
TRBV4-2	TRBJ2-4	NA	NA	CASSQARDLAKNIQYF	TGTGCCAGCAGCCAAGCCAGGGATCTAGCCAAAAACATTCAGTACTTC
TRBV28	TRBJ1-1	TRBD1	NA	CASSSGTGAKGAFF	TGTGCCAGCAGTTCCGGGACAGGGGCTAAAGGAGCTTTCTTT
TRBV5-1	TRBJ2-7	NA	NA	CASSLEAQTYEQYF	TGCGCCAGCAGCTTGGAAGCGCAGACCTACGAGCAGTACTTC
TRBV27	TRBJ1-2	NA	NA	CASRRSSGDLNYGYTF	TGTGCCAGCAGAAGGTCTTCGGGGGACTTGAACTATGGCTACACCTTC